This entry is about one TCR beta chain. Its antigen is not known. The data are from a study of cytomegalovirus exposure and HLA in healthy donors. Study-wide results and limits: The tendency of first-cohort TCR clusters to co-occur in the roughly 130 validation repertoires was the finding of a later analysis. TCR beta chains numbering 164 were designated cytomegalovirus-associated.

The donors were members of the validation cohort comprising over a hundred subjects, separate from the approximately 630-subject first cohort. The assay was immunoSEQ multiplex PCR, and TCRdb's table has in-frame clones only and misses some. The table records around 120,000 clones, about 87% of them present only once. This CDR3 is 16 amino acids long. Per germline, CDR1 SGHVS and CDR2 FNYEAQ. The V segment lost 5 bases and the J segment 4 bases; nucleotides outside the gene matches: 13. The source is a man between 18 and 29 years old in good health and CMV-seronegative. Sequenced input: PBMCs. The V and J genes are TRBV7-6 and TRBJ1-2, with 7 bases lining up with TRBD1. The CDR3 region has the DNA TGTGCCAGCAGCCAGAGTGACGGGACAGTCTTCTATGGCTACACCTTC. Encoded protein: CASSQSDGTVFYGYTF.